The present T cell receptor (beta chain) was sequenced within a study of cytomegalovirus exposure and HLA in healthy donors. Amplification used 60 Vbeta primers and 13 Jbeta primers. Clones were read by immunoSEQ multiplex PCR, and TCRdb kept only the in-frame ones, dropping some. The sample lists 150,000 to 200,000 clones; approximately 80% were seen once. The CDR3 covers 16 residues. Trimming took off 1 base at V and 6 bases at J, with 15 bases between the two ends. The germline V gene has CDR1 SGHVS and CDR2 FQNEAQ. Sequenced input: PBMCs. The V and J genes are TRBV7-8 and TRBJ1-4, with no clear D. This TCR derives from a woman aged 45-65 years in good health and CMV-seronegative. In DNA, the CDR3 is TGTGCCAGCAGCTTAGATCTCCCTCGGGGAGATGAAAAACTGTTTTTT. Translating gives CASSLDLPRGDEKLFF.